The rows below give T cell receptor beta chains drawn from one sample of a study of quantifying T cell responses using KT2 cells. TCRdb analysed the UMI-ligation and nested PCR reads with MiXCR anew, one entry per CDR3 protein. The sample yields about 41,000 distinct CDR3 sequences, about 17% seen once. Sequenced: PBMCs spiked with cells of the T cell clone KT2. The receptors here all came from a human donor. Both conserved end residues are part of each CDR3. D genes are given only for firm matches. Only some rows state a clone size, as once, few, many or a class for expanded clones.

V gene: TRBV12-5; clone size: NA; D gene: NA; J gene: TRBJ1-1; CDR3 protein: CASLTMTTEAFF; CDR3 DNA: TGTGCTAGCCTGACAATGACCACTGAAGCTTTCTTT
V gene: TRBV28; clone size: few; D gene: TRBD1; J gene: TRBJ2-1; CDR3 protein: CASRGQGTRSYNEQFF; CDR3 DNA: TGTGCCAGCAGGGGACAGGGGACCCGCTCCTACAATGAGCAGTTCTTC
V gene: TRBV30; clone size: many; D gene: NA; J gene: TRBJ1-1; CDR3 protein: CTWRTGLNTEAFF; CDR3 DNA: TGTACCTGGAGGACGGGATTAAACACTGAAGCTTTCTTT
V gene: TRBV6-2/TRBV6-3; clone size: many; D gene: NA; J gene: TRBJ1-5; CDR3 protein: CASSYSGGNQPQHF; CDR3 DNA: TGTGCCAGCAGTTACTCAGGAGGGAATCAGCCCCAGCATTTT
V gene: TRBV6-6; clone size: NA; D gene: NA; J gene: TRBJ2-3; CDR3 protein: CASRLTDSTDTQYF; CDR3 DNA: TGTGCCAGCAGGTTGACAGACAGCACAGATACGCAGTATTTT
V gene: TRBV29-1; clone size: few; D gene: NA; J gene: TRBJ1-1; CDR3 protein: CSVEGVFNAEAFF; CDR3 DNA: TGCAGCGTTGAGGGGGTATTTAACGCTGAAGCTTTCTTT
V gene: TRBV7-9; clone size: NA; D gene: TRBD2; J gene: TRBJ2-1; CDR3 protein: CASSNTRLALSNEQFF; CDR3 DNA: TGTGCCAGCAGCAACACCCGACTAGCACTTAGCAATGAGCAGTTCTTC
V gene: TRBV7-6; clone size: few; D gene: NA; J gene: TRBJ2-5; CDR3 protein: CASSLVGTGETQYF; CDR3 DNA: TGTGCCAGCAGCTTAGTAGGAACCGGAGAGACCCAGTACTTC
V gene: TRBV7-2; clone size: few; D gene: TRBD2; J gene: TRBJ2-1; CDR3 protein: CASSLEGTSGGYEQFF; CDR3 DNA: TGTGCCAGCAGCTTAGAGGGGACTAGCGGGGGATATGAGCAGTTCTTC
V gene: TRBV6-5; clone size: NA; D gene: NA; J gene: TRBJ2-1; CDR3 protein: CASGHPYNEQFF; CDR3 DNA: TGTGCCAGCGGTCACCCATACAATGAGCAGTTCTTC
V gene: TRBV12-3/TRBV12-4; clone size: NA; D gene: NA; J gene: TRBJ2-3; CDR3 protein: CASTQGGDTQYF; CDR3 DNA: TGTGCCAGCACCCAGGGGGGAGATACGCAGTATTTT
V gene: TRBV10-3; clone size: NA; D gene: NA; J gene: TRBJ2-7; CDR3 protein: CAISEGLGDEQYF; CDR3 DNA: TGTGCCATCAGTGAGGGTCTAGGGGACGAGCAGTACTTC
V gene: TRBV4-1; clone size: many; D gene: TRBD1; J gene: TRBJ2-1; CDR3 protein: CASSQVQGAEDEQFF; CDR3 DNA: TGCGCCAGCAGCCAAGTACAGGGGGCGGAGGATGAGCAGTTCTTC
V gene: TRBV5-1; clone size: few; D gene: TRBD2; J gene: TRBJ2-1; CDR3 protein: CASSPQPGLATNNEQFF; CDR3 DNA: TGCGCCAGCAGCCCGCAACCGGGACTAGCGACGAACAATGAGCAGTTCTTC
V gene: TRBV6-2/TRBV6-3; clone size: NA; D gene: TRBD1; J gene: TRBJ2-1; CDR3 protein: CASSYPTGQGHEQFF; CDR3 DNA: TGTGCCAGCAGTTACCCGACCGGACAGGGGCATGAGCAGTTCTTC
V gene: TRBV25-1; clone size: NA; D gene: NA; J gene: TRBJ2-1; CDR3 protein: CASSVRPHEQFF; CDR3 DNA: TGTGCCAGCAGTGTCAGGCCCCATGAGCAGTTCTTC
V gene: TRBV12-3/TRBV12-4; clone size: many; D gene: NA; J gene: TRBJ2-1; CDR3 protein: CASSLAGLDEQFF; CDR3 DNA: TGTGCCAGCAGTTTGGCAGGGTTGGATGAGCAGTTCTTC
V gene: TRBV20-1; clone size: few; D gene: NA; J gene: TRBJ1-3; CDR3 protein: CSVLSGNTIYF; CDR3 DNA: TGCAGTGTCCTCTCTGGAAACACCATATATTTT
V gene: TRBV9; clone size: many; D gene: NA; J gene: TRBJ2-5; CDR3 protein: CASSAGGGETQYF; CDR3 DNA: TGTGCCAGCAGCGCAGGAGGAGGAGAGACCCAGTACTTC
V gene: TRBV20-1; clone size: few; D gene: NA; J gene: TRBJ2-7; CDR3 protein: CSARVGGEQYF; CDR3 DNA: TGCAGTGCTAGGGTCGGAGGCGAGCAGTACTTC
V gene: TRBV5-1; clone size: few; D gene: NA; J gene: TRBJ2-5; CDR3 protein: CASSAKPGYQETQYF; CDR3 DNA: TGCGCCAGCAGCGCGAAACCAGGGTACCAAGAGACCCAGTACTTC
V gene: TRBV18; clone size: many; D gene: NA; J gene: TRBJ1-1; CDR3 protein: CASSPVVSMNTEAFF; CDR3 DNA: TGTGCCAGCTCACCAGTGGTTAGTATGAACACTGAAGCTTTCTTT
V gene: TRBV6-1; clone size: few; D gene: NA; J gene: TRBJ2-1; CDR3 protein: CASRRNYNEQFF; CDR3 DNA: TGTGCCAGCAGAAGGAACTACAATGAGCAGTTCTTC
V gene: TRBV5-1; clone size: many; D gene: TRBD2; J gene: TRBJ2-5; CDR3 protein: CASSSTSGDLETQYF; CDR3 DNA: TGCGCCAGCAGCTCGACTAGCGGGGATTTAGAGACCCAGTACTTC
V gene: TRBV11-2; clone size: NA; D gene: NA; J gene: TRBJ2-1; CDR3 protein: CASSPQLGTYNEQFF; CDR3 DNA: TGTGCCAGCAGCCCCCAGTTAGGGACCTACAATGAGCAGTTCTTC
V gene: TRBV29-1; clone size: few; D gene: TRBD2; J gene: TRBJ2-7; CDR3 protein: CSVTIAGTTEQYF; CDR3 DNA: TGCAGCGTCACAATAGCGGGAACGACGGAGCAGTACTTC
V gene: TRBV11-2; clone size: few; D gene: TRBD2; J gene: TRBJ2-5; CDR3 protein: CASAGGSQETQYF; CDR3 DNA: TGTGCCAGTGCAGGCGGGAGCCAAGAGACCCAGTACTTC
V gene: TRBV10-3; clone size: many; D gene: TRBD2; J gene: TRBJ2-1; CDR3 protein: CAIRTGTSGSNEQFF; CDR3 DNA: TGTGCCATCAGGACAGGGACTAGCGGGAGTAATGAGCAGTTCTTC
V gene: TRBV11-2; clone size: NA; D gene: NA; J gene: TRBJ2-7; CDR3 protein: CASSLEAGYYEQYF; CDR3 DNA: TGTGCCAGCAGCCTAGAGGCGGGATACTACGAGCAGTACTTC
V gene: TRBV20-1; clone size: few; D gene: TRBD1; J gene: TRBJ2-1; CDR3 protein: CSARGGSASQGQGGYNEQFF; CDR3 DNA: TGCAGTGCTAGAGGGGGTAGTGCGTCCCAAGGACAGGGGGGCTACAATGAGCAGTTCTTC
V gene: TRBV20-1; clone size: NA; D gene: TRBD1; J gene: TRBJ1-2; CDR3 protein: CSARLQGTANYGYTF; CDR3 DNA: TGCAGTGCTAGACTCCAGGGGACAGCTAACTATGGCTACACCTTC
V gene: TRBV18; clone size: few; D gene: NA; J gene: TRBJ2-5; CDR3 protein: CASSLHSGETQYF; CDR3 DNA: TGTGCCAGCTCATTGCATTCGGGAGAGACCCAGTACTTC
V gene: TRBV7-2; clone size: NA; D gene: NA; J gene: TRBJ1-4; CDR3 protein: CASQRLINEKLFF; CDR3 DNA: TGTGCCAGCCAAAGACTGATTAATGAAAAACTGTTTTTT
V gene: TRBV3-1; clone size: NA; D gene: NA; J gene: TRBJ2-6; CDR3 protein: CASSRGHGGGLGANVLTF; CDR3 DNA: TGTGCCAGCAGCCGGGGACACGGAGGGGGATTAGGGGCCAACGTCCTGACTTTC
V gene: TRBV4-2; clone size: few; D gene: NA; J gene: TRBJ1-6; CDR3 protein: CASSQAGVGSPLHF; CDR3 DNA: TGTGCCAGCAGCCAAGCCGGAGTGGGTTCACCCCTCCACTTT
V gene: TRBV6-1; clone size: many; D gene: NA; J gene: TRBJ1-5; CDR3 protein: CASSAGEGVGNQPQHF; CDR3 DNA: TGTGCCAGCAGTGCTGGGGAGGGGGTAGGCAATCAGCCCCAGCATTTT
V gene: TRBV28; clone size: few; D gene: TRBD1; J gene: TRBJ2-7; CDR3 protein: CASSPGQAPYEQYF; CDR3 DNA: TGTGCCAGCAGTCCCGGACAGGCCCCCTACGAGCAGTACTTC
V gene: TRBV6-2/TRBV6-3; clone size: NA; D gene: TRBD2; J gene: TRBJ2-7; CDR3 protein: CASSSSGRAIVWEQYF; CDR3 DNA: TGTGCCAGCAGTTCGAGCGGGAGGGCCATCGTTTGGGAGCAGTACTTC
V gene: TRBV20-1; clone size: many; D gene: NA; J gene: TRBJ1-1; CDR3 protein: CSARDEGLITEAFF; CDR3 DNA: TGCAGTGCTAGAGATGAAGGGCTGATAACTGAAGCTTTCTTT
V gene: TRBV6-5; clone size: NA; D gene: TRBD1; J gene: TRBJ1-4; CDR3 protein: CASSYGQGIRKLFF; CDR3 DNA: TGTGCCAGCAGTTATGGACAGGGGATCCGAAAACTGTTTTTT
V gene: TRBV7-8; clone size: few; D gene: NA; J gene: TRBJ2-7; CDR3 protein: CASSPGGTAEQYF; CDR3 DNA: TGTGCCAGCAGCCCAGGAGGGACGGCCGAGCAGTACTTC